The entry that follows covers one T cell receptor beta chain sequence. Its antigen is as yet unknown. This CDR3 contains 13 residues. Germline V lookup: CDR1 GTSNPN, CDR2 SVGIG (reference sequence). V lost 1 base and J 8 bases, leaving 12 bases between the germline ends. The data belong to a study of cytomegalovirus exposure and HLA in healthy donors. Study findings and constraints: Reportedly, a later analysis found an Asian-associated ancestry cluster had fewer N-insertions than the approximately 670-donor mean.

Vbeta (60) and Jbeta (13) primers were used in the PCR. Clones were read by immunoSEQ multiplex PCR, and TCRdb kept only the in-frame ones, dropping some. In the table there are roughly 87,000 clones, 70% to 75% of which are singletons. The genes are TRBV30 and TRBJ2-1; the D gene is possibly TRBD2 (6 bases). The sequencing input was PBMCs. The TCR originated in a man in his sixties in good health and CMV-seronegative. Here the CDR3 reads CAWSGRGWDEQFF. In nucleotides, the CDR3 is TGTGCCTGGAGTGGCCGGGGGTGGGATGAGCAGTTCTTC.